This is a list of T cell receptor beta chains from one sample in a study of cytomegalovirus exposure and HLA in healthy donors. Assay: immunoSEQ multiplex PCR; the TCRdb copy retains only in-frame clones and omits some. The top ten hold 1.5% to 2% of the sample, which has approximately 210,000 clones, about 87% seen once. Sequenced input: PBMCs. Every receptor here comes from a woman aged 18-29 years in good health and CMV-seronegative. The CDR3 runs from the conserved cysteine through the conserved F or W. A D gene is named only where the DNA matches it firmly. Rows may omit the clone size; those that give it use once, few, many or a size class.

CDR3	DNA	length	V	J	D	size
CASSLGGQGTDGYTF	TGTGCCAGCAGCTTAGGGGGACAGGGGACGGATGGCTACACCTTC	15	TRBV7-9	TRBJ1-2	TRBD1	.
CASSSGQGTPPAFF	TGTGCCAGCAGTTCGGGACAGGGAACCCCCCCGGCTTTCTTT	14	TRBV6-4	TRBJ1-1	TRBD1	.
CASSLTGGSYNEQFF	TGTGCCAGCAGCTTAACAGGGGGTTCCTACAATGAGCAGTTCTTC	15	TRBV5-4	TRBJ2-1	TRBD1	.
CASSPSGSFTYEQYF	TGTGCCAGCAGCCCCTCCGGTAGCTTCACCTACGAGCAGTACTTC	15	TRBV7-9	TRBJ2-7	.	.
CASSLGQGNTEAFF	TGTGCCAGCAGCTTAGGTCAGGGGAACACTGAAGCTTTCTTT	14	TRBV7-9	TRBJ1-1	.	.
CASSERGGLTDTQYF	TGTGCCAGCAGCGAGCGGGGGGGCCTGACAGATACGCAGTATTTT	15	TRBV11-1	TRBJ2-3	TRBD2	.
CASSRTGTSESGELFF	TGTGCCAGCAGCCGAACAGGGACTAGCGAATCCGGGGAGCTGTTTTTT	16	TRBV4-2	TRBJ2-2	TRBD2	.
CSSSLARDREVVNEQFF	TGTTCCAGCAGCTTAGCGAGGGACAGGGAAGTTGTCAATGAGCAGTTCTTC	17	TRBV7-9	TRBJ2-1	TRBD1	once
CAISEPPGAGQGIYNEQFF	TGTGCCATCAGTGAGCCCCCTGGGGCGGGACAGGGGATCTACAATGAGCAGTTCTTC	19	TRBV10-3	TRBJ2-1	TRBD1	few
CASSSTGAYNSPLHF	TGTGCCAGCAGCTCGACAGGGGCCTATAATTCACCCCTCCACTTT	15	TRBV5-6	TRBJ1-6	TRBD1	few
CASSQEGRAEEQYF	TGCGCCAGCAGCCAAGAAGGCAGGGCCGAGGAGCAGTACTTC	14	TRBV4-1	TRBJ2-7	.	once
CASSLGRLSGANVLTF	TGTGCCAGCAGCTTGGGGCGGCTCTCTGGGGCCAACGTCCTGACTTTC	16	TRBV5-6	TRBJ2-6	.	.
CASSIFRGQYTEAFF	TGTGCCAGTAGTATATTCAGGGGGCAGTACACTGAAGCTTTCTTT	15	TRBV19	TRBJ1-1	TRBD1	.
CASGMTSGRGEQYF	TGTGCTAGTGGGATGACTAGCGGGAGAGGCGAGCAGTACTTC	14	TRBV12-5	TRBJ2-7	TRBD2	once
CASSLAGVVGGSSYEQYF	TGTGCCAGCAGCTTGGCGGGAGTTGTGGGGGGGAGCTCCTACGAGCAGTACTTC	18	TRBV5-5	TRBJ2-7	TRBD2	.
CASSSGRRLAGAGELFF	TGTGCCAGCAGCTCTGGCCGGCGGCTAGCGGGAGCTGGGGAGCTGTTTTTT	17	TRBV5-4	TRBJ2-2	TRBD2	.
CASSLDRGGQPQHF	TGTGCCAGCAGCTTAGACAGGGGCGGTCAGCCCCAGCATTTT	14	TRBV7-2	TRBJ1-5	TRBD1	.
CASSQDGFSGNTIYF	TGTGCCAGCAGTCAAGACGGTTTCTCTGGAAACACCATATATTTT	15	TRBV2	TRBJ1-3	.	few
CASTRDTYSNQPQHF	TGTGCCAGTACCCGGGACACTTACTCCAATCAGCCCCAGCATTTT	15	TRBV19	TRBJ1-5	.	.
CASTATSGGYNEQFF	TGTGCCAGCACCGCTACTAGCGGGGGTTACAATGAGCAGTTCTTC	15	TRBV5-4	TRBJ2-1	TRBD2	.
CATSRDRYSGTNEKLFF	TGTGCCACCAGCAGAGATAGATACAGCGGGACTAATGAAAAACTGTTTTTT	17	TRBV15	TRBJ1-4	.	.
CASSTLRGRGLRNEQFF	TGTGCCAGCAGCACCCTTCGTGGGCGGGGGCTTCGGAATGAGCAGTTCTTC	17	TRBV11-2	TRBJ2-1	.	.
CASSPPGGRVTDTQYF	TGTGCCAGCTCACCACCGGGCGGGAGGGTAACAGATACGCAGTATTTT	16	TRBV18	TRBJ2-3	TRBD2	.
CASSPRTGTGETQYF	TGTGCCAGCAGCCCTCGGACAGGGACGGGTGAGACCCAGTACTTC	15	TRBV7-6	TRBJ2-5	TRBD1	.
CASSLRHGREFPNEQFF	TGTGCCAGCAGCTTAAGGCATGGGCGGGAGTTCCCAAATGAGCAGTTCTTC	17	TRBV7-3	TRBJ2-1	TRBD2	.
CASNRGLGYEQYF	TGTGCCAGCAACAGGGGGTTAGGGTACGAGCAGTACTTC	13	TRBV28	TRBJ2-7	TRBD1	.
CASRGGQGFGNTEAFF	TGCGCCAGCAGAGGAGGACAGGGGTTCGGGAACACTGAAGCTTTCTTT	16	TRBV5-1	TRBJ1-1	TRBD1	.
CASMARISVKQYF	TGTGCCAGCATGGCCAGAATTTCCGTCAAGCAGTACTTC	13	TRBV2	TRBJ2-7	.	few
CASSSDRARDGYTF	TGCGCCAGCAGCTCGGACAGGGCCCGAGATGGCTACACCTTC	14	TRBV5-1	TRBJ1-2	TRBD1	once
CASSQDYVAGPTYEQYF	TGTGCCAGCAGCCAAGATTACGTGGCAGGGCCAACCTACGAGCAGTACTTC	17	TRBV4-2	TRBJ2-7	.	.
CASSATSGLSYNEQFF	TGTGCCAGCAGTGCTACTAGCGGGCTCTCCTACAATGAGCAGTTCTTC	16	TRBV2	TRBJ2-1	TRBD2	.
CASILTREKLFF	TGTGCCAGCATCCTGACACGTGAAAAACTGTTTTTT	12	TRBV2	TRBJ1-4	.	once
CASSPRLSGYGYTF	TGTGCCAGCAGCCCCCGGTTGTCTGGCTATGGCTACACCTTC	14	TRBV5-5	TRBJ1-2	.	.
CASRRDRAENEKLFF	TGTGCCAGTCGGAGGGACAGGGCCGAGAATGAAAAACTGTTTTTT	15	TRBV19	TRBJ1-4	TRBD1	once
CASSQVGTSEYEQYF	TGCGCCAGCAGCCAAGTCGGGACTAGCGAATACGAGCAGTACTTC	15	TRBV4-3	TRBJ2-7	TRBD2	few
CSSSPGGGTDTQYF	TGTTCCAGCAGCCCCGGAGGGGGCACAGATACGCAGTATTTT	14	TRBV7-9	TRBJ2-3	.	.
CASSVQGRNQPQHF	TGTGCCAGCAGTGTTCAGGGCCGCAATCAGCCCCAGCATTTT	14	TRBV2	TRBJ1-5	.	.
CASSLGLQDGYTF	TGTGCCAGCAGTTTAGGTCTGCAGGATGGCTACACCTTC	13	TRBV28	TRBJ1-2	.	.
CASSESGATYEQYF	TGTGCCAGCAGTGAATCTGGGGCGACCTACGAGCAGTACTTC	14	TRBV6-1	TRBJ2-7	.	.
CASRGAGAETNEQFF	TGTGCCAGTAGAGGGGCAGGGGCTGAAACTAATGAGCAGTTCTTC	15	TRBV19	TRBJ2-1	.	.
CAWSPLGLPGQPQHF	TGTGCCTGGAGTCCCCTAGGACTTCCGGGTCAGCCCCAGCATTTT	15	TRBV30	TRBJ1-5	.	once
CASSLVGQSNQPQHF	TGTGCCAGCAGCTTAGTAGGACAGTCCAATCAGCCCCAGCATTTT	15	TRBV7-2	TRBJ1-5	.	.
CASSPQGVSGANVLTF	TGTGCCAGCAGTCCCCAGGGGGTCTCTGGGGCCAACGTCCTGACTTTC	16	TRBV27	TRBJ2-6	TRBD1	once
CSVLNTDTQYF	TGCAGCGTCCTTAACACAGATACGCAGTATTTT	11	TRBV29-1	TRBJ2-3	.	.
CASSLTGQERSEQYF	TGCGCCAGCAGCTTAACCGGACAGGAACGATCCGAGCAGTACTTC	15	TRBV5-1	TRBJ2-7	TRBD1	.
CASTAGTGGREQYF	TGTGCCAGTACCGCCGGGACAGGGGGTCGGGAGCAGTACTTC	14	TRBV2	TRBJ2-7	TRBD1	once
CASSSRTGRMNEQFF	TGTGCCAGCAGCTCTCGGACAGGGAGGATGAATGAGCAGTTCTTC	15	TRBV9	TRBJ2-1	TRBD1	few
CASSVATDSQFF	TGCGCCAGCAGTGTTGCGACAGACTCGCAGTTCTTC	12	TRBV10-2	TRBJ2-1	.	.
CASWTGGGNYGYTF	TGTGCCAGTTGGACAGGGGGCGGTAACTATGGCTACACCTTC	14	TRBV2	TRBJ1-2	TRBD1	.
CASSLDRGGRAFF	TGTGCCAGCAGCTTAGATAGGGGAGGAAGAGCTTTCTTT	13	TRBV11-2	TRBJ1-1	.	.
CASSQGTSGFYEQYF	TGCGCCAGCAGCCAAGGGACTAGCGGCTTTTACGAGCAGTACTTC	15	TRBV4-1	TRBJ2-7	TRBD2	.
CSVDAAATGEQFF	TGCAGCGTTGATGCCGCGGCTACAGGCGAGCAGTTCTTC	13	TRBV29-1	TRBJ2-1	.	.
CASSTHPWRRGNEQFF	TGCGCCAGCAGCACGCACCCTTGGCGGCGGGGGAATGAGCAGTTCTTC	16	TRBV5-1	TRBJ2-1	TRBD2	.
CATRGGNQPQHF	TGTGCCACCCGAGGTGGCAATCAGCCCCAGCATTTT	12	TRBV6-1	TRBJ1-5	.	once
CASGLYLAGSSYNEQFF	TGTGCTAGTGGTTTGTACTTAGCGGGGAGCTCCTACAATGAGCAGTTCTTC	17	TRBV12-5	TRBJ2-1	TRBD2	.